Here is one TCR beta chain with its context. The sample is drawn from a study of blood T cell repertoires in COVID-19. For the study at large: T cells, B-cell-depleted T cells, or PBMCs provided the cDNA or gDNA that served as material.

The repertoire was sequenced with immunoSEQ multiplex PCR; TCRdb's copy has only in-frame clones and lacks some. The top ten clones hold roughly 3.2% of a sample with about 190,000 clones, less than 85% of them seen once. The V gene's germline CDR1 is LNHNV and CDR2 YYDKDF (reference sequence). This CDR3 comprises 16 residues. Trimming shortened V by 0 bases and J by 6 bases, and 15 bases separated the two germline ends. Participants were aged roughly 18 to 89 years from 20 to 30 US areas. Participants' reported clinical history set cohort assignment. Cohort 3 donors were reported recovered after two negative PCRs, clearance, or symptom resolution.

The chain employs TRBV15 and TRBJ1-3; D is uncertain. This TCR came from a woman in her thirties who had recovered from COVID-19. What was sequenced was PBMCs or T cells enriched from blood (not recorded which). CDR3 region: CATSRELLPDLNTIYF. As DNA, the CDR3 is TGTGCCACCAGCAGAGAGCTACTGCCTGATCTAAACACCATATATTTT. The full variable domain, rest sourced from reference TRBV15 and TRBJ1-3, is DAMVIQNPRYQVTQFGKPVTLSCSQTLNHNVMYWYQQKSSQAPKLLFHYYDKDFNNEADTPDNFQSRRPNTSFCFLDIRSPGLGDTAMYLCATSRELLPDLNTIYFGEGSWLTVV.